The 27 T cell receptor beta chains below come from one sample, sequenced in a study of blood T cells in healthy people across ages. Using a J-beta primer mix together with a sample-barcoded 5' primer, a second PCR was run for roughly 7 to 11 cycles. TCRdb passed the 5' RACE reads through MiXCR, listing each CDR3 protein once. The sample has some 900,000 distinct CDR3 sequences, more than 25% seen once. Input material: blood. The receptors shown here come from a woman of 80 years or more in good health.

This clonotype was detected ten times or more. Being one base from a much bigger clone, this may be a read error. This chain's CDR3 is CASSLVGGRVEQFF. As DNA, the CDR3 is TGTGCCAGCAGCTTAGTTGGCGGAAGGGTTGAGCAGTTCTTC. This chain joins TRBV7-2 and TRBJ2-1; D is unresolved. The CDR3 runs 14 residues. Germline CDR1 is SGHTA and CDR2 is FQGNSA. The V end lost 1 base, the J end lost 9 bases, and 13 bases lay between the germline ends.

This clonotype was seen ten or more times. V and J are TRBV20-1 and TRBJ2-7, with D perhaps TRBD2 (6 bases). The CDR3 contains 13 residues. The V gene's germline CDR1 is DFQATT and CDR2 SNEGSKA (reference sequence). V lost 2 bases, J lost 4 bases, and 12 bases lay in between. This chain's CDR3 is CSARKAGPYEQYF. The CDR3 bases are TGCAGTGCTAGAAAGGCGGGACCTTACGAGCAGTACTTC.

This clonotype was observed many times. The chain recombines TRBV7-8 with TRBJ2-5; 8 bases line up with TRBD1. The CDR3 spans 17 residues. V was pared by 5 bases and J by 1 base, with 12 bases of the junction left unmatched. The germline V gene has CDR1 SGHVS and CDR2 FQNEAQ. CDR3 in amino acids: CASSDSQRTGPQETQYF. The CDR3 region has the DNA TGTGCCAGCAGCGATTCCCAGCGGACAGGGCCCCAAGAGACCCAGTACTTC.

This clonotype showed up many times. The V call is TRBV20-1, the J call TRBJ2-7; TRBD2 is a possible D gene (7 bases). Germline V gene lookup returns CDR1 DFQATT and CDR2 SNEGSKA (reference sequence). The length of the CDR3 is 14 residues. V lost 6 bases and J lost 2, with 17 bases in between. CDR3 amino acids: CSASRGGGAYEQYF. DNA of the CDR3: TGCAGTGCCTCCCGAGGGGGGGGCGCCTACGAGCAGTACTTC.

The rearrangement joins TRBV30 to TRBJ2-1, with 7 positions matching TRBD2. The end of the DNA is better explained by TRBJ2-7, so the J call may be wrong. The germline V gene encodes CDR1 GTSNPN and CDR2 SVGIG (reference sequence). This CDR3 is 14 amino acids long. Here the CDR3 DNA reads TGTGCCTGGACACGGCTAGCGGTGAGCAATGAGCAGTACTTC. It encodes CAWTRLAVSNEQYF.

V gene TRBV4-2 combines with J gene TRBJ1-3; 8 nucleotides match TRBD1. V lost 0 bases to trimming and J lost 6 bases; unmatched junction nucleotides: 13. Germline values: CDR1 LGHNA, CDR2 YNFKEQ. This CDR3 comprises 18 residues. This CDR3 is CASSQDLGQARASNTIYF. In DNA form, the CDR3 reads TGTGCCAGCAGCCAAGATTTGGGACAGGCCAGGGCCTCAAACACCATATATTTT.

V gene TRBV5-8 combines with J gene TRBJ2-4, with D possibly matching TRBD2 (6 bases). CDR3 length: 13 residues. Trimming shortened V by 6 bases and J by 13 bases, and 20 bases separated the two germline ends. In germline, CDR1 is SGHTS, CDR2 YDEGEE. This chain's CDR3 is CASNPERRREQYF. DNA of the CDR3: TGTGCCAGCAACCCTGAACGGAGGAGGGAGCAGTACTTC.

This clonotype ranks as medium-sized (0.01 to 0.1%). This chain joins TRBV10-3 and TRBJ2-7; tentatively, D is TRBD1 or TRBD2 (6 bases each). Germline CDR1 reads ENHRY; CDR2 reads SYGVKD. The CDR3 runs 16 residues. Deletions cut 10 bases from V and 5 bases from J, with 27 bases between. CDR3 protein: CATGGYQALGRDEQYF. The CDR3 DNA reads TGTGCCACCGGGGGCTACCAGGCCCTGGGGCGCGACGAGCAGTACTTC.

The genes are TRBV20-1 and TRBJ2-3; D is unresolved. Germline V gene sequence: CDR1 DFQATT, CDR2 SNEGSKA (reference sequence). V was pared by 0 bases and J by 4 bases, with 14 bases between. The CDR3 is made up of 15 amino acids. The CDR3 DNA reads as TGCAGTGCTAGAGAGGGTGAGGCTGGCTCAGATACGCAGTATTTT. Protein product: CSAREGEAGSDTQYF.

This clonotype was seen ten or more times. This CDR3 is CASSLAGLGGVADTQYF. CDR3 nucleotide sequence: TGTGCCAGCAGCTTAGCGGGACTAGGGGGAGTGGCAGATACGCAGTATTTT. The chain couples TRBV7-2 to TRBJ2-3; 8 nucleotides agree with TRBD2. This CDR3 contains 17 residues. The V gene's germline CDR1 is SGHTA and CDR2 FQGNSA. With V trimmed by 0 bases and J by 4 bases, 9 bases remained unmatched.

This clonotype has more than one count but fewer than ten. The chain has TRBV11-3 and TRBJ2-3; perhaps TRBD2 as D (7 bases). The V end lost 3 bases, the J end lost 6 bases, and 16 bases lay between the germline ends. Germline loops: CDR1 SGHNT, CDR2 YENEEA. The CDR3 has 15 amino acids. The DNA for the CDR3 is TGTGCCAGCAGCTTTGACGGGGGGCACGTTGATACGCAGTATTTT. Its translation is CASSFDGGHVDTQYF.

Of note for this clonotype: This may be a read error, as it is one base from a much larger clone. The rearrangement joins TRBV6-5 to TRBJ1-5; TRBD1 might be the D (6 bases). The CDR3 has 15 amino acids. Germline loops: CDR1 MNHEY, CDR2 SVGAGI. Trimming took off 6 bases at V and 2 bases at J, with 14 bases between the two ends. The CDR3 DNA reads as TGTGCCAGCAGCAAAGGGGGTTCAGGCAATCAGCCCCAGCATTTT. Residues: CASSKGGSGNQPQHF.

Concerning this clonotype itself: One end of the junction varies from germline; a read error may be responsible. The CDR3 DNA follows: TGCGCCAGCGTTTACGCAGGGCTCGGAGGGACCCAGTACTTC. Translating it yields CASVYAGLGGTQYF. This chain links TRBV6-2 or TRBV6-3 with TRBJ2-5, with D perhaps TRBD1 or TRBD2 (5 bases each). The CDR3 consists of 14 residues. CDR1 is MNHEY, CDR2 SVGEGT, per germline.

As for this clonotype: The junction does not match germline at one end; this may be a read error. The CDR3 DNA is TGTGCCAGTAACCCTGGTGGGGGCGACTACAGTGAGCAGTTCTTC. Its translation: CASNPGGGDYSEQFF. The chain combines TRBV7-2 with TRBJ2-1; D perhaps matches TRBD1 (6 bases). This CDR3 region has 15 residues. Per germline, CDR1 SGHTA and CDR2 FQGNSA.

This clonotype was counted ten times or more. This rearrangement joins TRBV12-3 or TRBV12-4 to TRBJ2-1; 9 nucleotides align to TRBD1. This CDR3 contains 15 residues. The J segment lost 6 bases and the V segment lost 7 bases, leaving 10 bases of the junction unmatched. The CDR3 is CASTPGTGSVNEQFF. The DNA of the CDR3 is TGTGCCAGCACCCCCGGGACAGGGAGCGTCAATGAGCAGTTCTTC.

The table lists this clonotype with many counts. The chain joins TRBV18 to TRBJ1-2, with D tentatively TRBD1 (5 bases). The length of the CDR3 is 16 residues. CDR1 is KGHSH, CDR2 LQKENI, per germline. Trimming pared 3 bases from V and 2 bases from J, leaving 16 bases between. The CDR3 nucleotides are TGTGCCAGCTCACCCCCTCGACAAGGGGCAAACTATGGCTACACCTTC. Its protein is CASSPPRQGANYGYTF.

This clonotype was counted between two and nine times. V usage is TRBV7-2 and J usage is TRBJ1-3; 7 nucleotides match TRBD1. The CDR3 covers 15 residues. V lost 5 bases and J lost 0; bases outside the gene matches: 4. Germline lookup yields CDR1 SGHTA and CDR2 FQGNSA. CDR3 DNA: TGTGCCAGCAGCCATGGGACAGCCTCTGGAAACACCATATATTTT. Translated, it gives CASSHGTASGNTIYF.

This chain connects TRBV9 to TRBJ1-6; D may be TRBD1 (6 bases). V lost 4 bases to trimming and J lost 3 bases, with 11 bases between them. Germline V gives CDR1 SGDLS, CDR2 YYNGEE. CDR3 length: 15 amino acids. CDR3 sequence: CASSLQGFYNSPLHF. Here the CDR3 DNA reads TGTGCCAGCAGCCTACAGGGATTCTATAATTCACCCCTCCACTTT. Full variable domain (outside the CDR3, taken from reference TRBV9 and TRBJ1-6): DSGVTQTPKHLITATGQRVTLRCSPRSGDLSVYWYQQSLDQGLQFLIQYYNGEERAKGNILERFSAQQFPDLHSELNLSSLELGDSALYFCASSLQGFYNSPLHFGNGTRLTVT.

The CDR3 sequence: CASCRDRGLETQYF. DNA of the CDR3: TGTGCCAGCTGTAGGGACAGGGGTTTGGAGACCCAGTACTTC. The chain couples TRBV7-9 to TRBJ2-7, with 10 bases that match TRBD1. TRBJ2-5 explains the end of the DNA better; the J call may be wrong. From germline, CDR1 is SEHNR and CDR2 FQNEAQ (reference sequence). The CDR3 length is 14 residues.

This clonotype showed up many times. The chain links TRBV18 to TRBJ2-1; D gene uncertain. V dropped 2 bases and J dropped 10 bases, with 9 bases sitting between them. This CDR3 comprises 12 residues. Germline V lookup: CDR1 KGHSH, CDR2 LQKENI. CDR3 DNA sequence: TGTGCCAGCTCACCAATGGAAGAAGAGCAGTTCTTC. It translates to CASSPMEEEQFF.

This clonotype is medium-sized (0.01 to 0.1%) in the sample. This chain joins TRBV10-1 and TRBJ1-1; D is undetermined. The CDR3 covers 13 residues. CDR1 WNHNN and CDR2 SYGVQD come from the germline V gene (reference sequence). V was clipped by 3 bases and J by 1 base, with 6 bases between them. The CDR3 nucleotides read TGCGCCAGCAGTGAATCCGAGAACACTGAAGCTTTCTTT. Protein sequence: CASSESENTEAFF.

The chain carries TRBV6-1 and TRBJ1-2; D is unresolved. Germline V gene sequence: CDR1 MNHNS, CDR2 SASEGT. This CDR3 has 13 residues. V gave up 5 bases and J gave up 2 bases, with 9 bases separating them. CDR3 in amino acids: CASSNQRNYGYTF. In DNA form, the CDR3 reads TGTGCCAGCAGTAACCAAAGAAACTATGGCTACACCTTC.

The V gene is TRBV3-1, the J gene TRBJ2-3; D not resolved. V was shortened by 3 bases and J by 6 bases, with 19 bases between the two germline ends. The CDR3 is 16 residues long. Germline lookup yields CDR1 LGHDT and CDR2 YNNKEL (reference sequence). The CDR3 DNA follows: TGTGCCAGCAGCCAGCGTGCCAGCCCCAGGCAGGATACGCAGTATTTT. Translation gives CASSQRASPRQDTQYF.

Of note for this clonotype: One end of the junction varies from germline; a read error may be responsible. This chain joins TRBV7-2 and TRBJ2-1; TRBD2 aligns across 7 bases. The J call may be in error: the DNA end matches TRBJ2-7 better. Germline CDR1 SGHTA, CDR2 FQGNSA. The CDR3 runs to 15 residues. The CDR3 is CASSSRGNSYNEQYF. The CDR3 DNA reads TGCGCCAGCAGCTCGCGGGGGAACTCCTACAATGAGCAGTACTTC.

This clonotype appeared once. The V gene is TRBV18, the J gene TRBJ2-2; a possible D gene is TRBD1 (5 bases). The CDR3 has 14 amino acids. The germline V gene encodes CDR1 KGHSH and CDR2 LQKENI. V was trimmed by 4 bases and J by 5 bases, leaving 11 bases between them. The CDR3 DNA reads TGTGCCAGCTCACTACAGGTGGGGACCGGGGAGCTGTTTTTT. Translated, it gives CASSLQVGTGELFF.

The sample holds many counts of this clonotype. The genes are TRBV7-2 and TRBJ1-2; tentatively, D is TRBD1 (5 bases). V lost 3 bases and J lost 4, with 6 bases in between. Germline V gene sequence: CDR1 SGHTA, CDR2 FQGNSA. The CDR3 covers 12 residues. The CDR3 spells CASSFDSYGYTF. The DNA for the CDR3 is TGTGCCAGCAGCTTCGACAGCTATGGCTACACCTTC.

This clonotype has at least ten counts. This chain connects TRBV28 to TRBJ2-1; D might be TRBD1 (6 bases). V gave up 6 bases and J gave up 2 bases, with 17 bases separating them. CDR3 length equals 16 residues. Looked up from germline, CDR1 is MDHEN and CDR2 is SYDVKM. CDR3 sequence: CASRQGQVAPYNEQFF. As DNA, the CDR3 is TGTGCCAGCAGACAGGGACAAGTTGCCCCCTACAATGAGCAGTTCTTC.